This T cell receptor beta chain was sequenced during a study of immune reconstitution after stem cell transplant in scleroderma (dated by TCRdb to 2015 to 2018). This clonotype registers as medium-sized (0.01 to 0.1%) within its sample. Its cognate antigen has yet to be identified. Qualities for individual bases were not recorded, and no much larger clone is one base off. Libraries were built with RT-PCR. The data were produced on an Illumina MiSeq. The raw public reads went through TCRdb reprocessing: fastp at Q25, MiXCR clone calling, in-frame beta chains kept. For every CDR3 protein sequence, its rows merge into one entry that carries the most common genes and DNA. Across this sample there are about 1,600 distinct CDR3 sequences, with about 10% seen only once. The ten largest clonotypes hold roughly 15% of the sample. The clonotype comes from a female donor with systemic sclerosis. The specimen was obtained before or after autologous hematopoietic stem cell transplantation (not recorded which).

The nucleotides are TGTGCCACCAGCAGAGATAGAGGCAGGAATGAGCAGTTCTTC. This is translated as CATSRDRGRNEQFF. Recombination connected TRBV15 to TRBJ2-1; no D gene is confidently identified. Per the germline V gene (reference sequence), LNHNV is the CDR1 and YYDKDF is the CDR2. Trimming costs V 0 bases and J 7 bases, and their ends lie 10 bases apart. Spanning cysteine to phenylalanine, the CDR3 consists of 14 amino acids. Here the CDR3 DNA is all that survives: 42 bases in frame from base 1.